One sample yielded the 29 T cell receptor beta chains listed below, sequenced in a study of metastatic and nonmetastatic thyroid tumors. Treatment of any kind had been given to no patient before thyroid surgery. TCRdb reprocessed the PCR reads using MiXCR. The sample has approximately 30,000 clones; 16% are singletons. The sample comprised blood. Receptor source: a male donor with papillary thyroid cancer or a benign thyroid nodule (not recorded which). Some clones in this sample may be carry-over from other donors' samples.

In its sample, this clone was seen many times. CDR3 nucleotides: TGTGCCAGCAGTTATCCAGGAGCAGGGTATTTCGACTACGAGCAGTACTTC. Residues: CASSYPGAGYFDYEQYF. This chain links TRBV28 with TRBJ2-7; tentative D call: TRBD1 (5 bases). The V and J ends lost 4 bases and 3 bases respectively, with 22 bases between them. Germline assignment: CDR1 MDHEN and CDR2 SYDVKM. CDR3 length: 17 amino acids.

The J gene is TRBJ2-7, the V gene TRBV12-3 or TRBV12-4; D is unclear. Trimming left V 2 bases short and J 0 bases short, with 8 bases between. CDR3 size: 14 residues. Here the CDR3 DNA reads TGTGCCAGCAGTTTATCTGCGGTCTCCTACGAGCAGTACTTC. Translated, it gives CASSLSAVSYEQYF.

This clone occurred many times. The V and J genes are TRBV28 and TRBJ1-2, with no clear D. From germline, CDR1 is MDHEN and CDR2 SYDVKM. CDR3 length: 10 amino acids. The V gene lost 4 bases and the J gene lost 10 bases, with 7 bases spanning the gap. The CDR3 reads CASSSEDYTF. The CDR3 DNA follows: TGTGCCAGCAGTTCAGAGGACTACACCTTC.

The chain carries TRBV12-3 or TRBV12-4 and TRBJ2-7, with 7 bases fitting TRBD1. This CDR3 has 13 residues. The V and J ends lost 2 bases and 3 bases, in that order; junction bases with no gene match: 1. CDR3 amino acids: CASSLSGGYEQYF. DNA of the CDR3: TGTGCCAGCAGTTTATCAGGGGGCTACGAGCAGTACTTC.

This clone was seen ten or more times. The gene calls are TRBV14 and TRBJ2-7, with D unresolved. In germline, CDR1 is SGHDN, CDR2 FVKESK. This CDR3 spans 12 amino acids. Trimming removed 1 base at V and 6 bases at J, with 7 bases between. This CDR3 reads CASSQVVSEQYF. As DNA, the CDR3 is TGTGCCAGCAGCCAAGTGGTAAGCGAGCAGTACTTC. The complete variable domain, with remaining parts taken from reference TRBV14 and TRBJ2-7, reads EAGVTQFPSHSVIEKGQTVTLRCDPISGHDNLYWYRRVMGKEIKFLLHFVKESKQDESGMPNNRFLAERTGGTYSTLKVQPAELEDSGVYFCASSQVVSEQYFGPGTRLTVT.

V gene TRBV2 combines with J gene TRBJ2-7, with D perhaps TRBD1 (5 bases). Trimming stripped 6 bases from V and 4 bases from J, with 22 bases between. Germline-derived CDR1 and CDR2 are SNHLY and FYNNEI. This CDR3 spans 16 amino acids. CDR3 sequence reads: CASRGSGVQVNYEQYF. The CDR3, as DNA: TGTGCCAGCAGGGGTTCGGGTGTACAGGTGAATTACGAGCAGTACTTC.

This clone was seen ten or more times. Here the CDR3 reads CASSHGTGGLFLGNTIYF. The CDR3 nucleotides read TGCGCCAGCAGCCACGGGACAGGGGGTCTGTTTCTCGGAAACACCATATATTTT. The genes are TRBV4-1 and TRBJ1-3, with 11 bases lining up with TRBD1. Trimming removed 3 bases from V and 4 bases from J; junction bases left unmatched: 11. Germline assignment: CDR1 MGHRA and CDR2 YSYEKL. There are 18 residues in the CDR3.

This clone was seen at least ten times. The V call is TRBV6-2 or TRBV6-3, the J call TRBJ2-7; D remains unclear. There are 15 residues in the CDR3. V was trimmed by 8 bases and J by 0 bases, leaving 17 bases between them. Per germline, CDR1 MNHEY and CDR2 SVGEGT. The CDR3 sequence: CASRRWESFSYEQYF. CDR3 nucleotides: TGTGCCAGCCGACGCTGGGAATCATTCTCCTACGAGCAGTACTTC.

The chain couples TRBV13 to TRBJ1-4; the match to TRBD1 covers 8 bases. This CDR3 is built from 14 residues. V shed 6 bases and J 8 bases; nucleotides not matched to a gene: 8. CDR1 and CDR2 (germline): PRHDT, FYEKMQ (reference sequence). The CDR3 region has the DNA TGTGCCAGCAGTACTAGACAGGGGTGGGAAAAACTGTTTTTT. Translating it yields CASSTRQGWEKLFF.

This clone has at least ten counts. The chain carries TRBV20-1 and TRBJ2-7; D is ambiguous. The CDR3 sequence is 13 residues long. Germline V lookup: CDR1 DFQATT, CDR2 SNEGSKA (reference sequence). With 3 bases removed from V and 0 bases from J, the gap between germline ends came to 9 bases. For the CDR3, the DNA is TGCAGTGCTAGGGAACAGAACTCCTACGAGCAGTACTTC. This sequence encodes CSAREQNSYEQYF.

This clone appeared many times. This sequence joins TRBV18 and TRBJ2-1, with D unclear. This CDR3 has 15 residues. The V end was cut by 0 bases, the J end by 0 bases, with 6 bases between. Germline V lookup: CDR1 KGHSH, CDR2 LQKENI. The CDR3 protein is CASSPPFVSYNEQFF. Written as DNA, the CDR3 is TGTGCCAGCTCACCACCGTTTGTCTCCTACAATGAGCAGTTCTTC. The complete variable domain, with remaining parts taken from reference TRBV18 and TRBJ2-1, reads NAGVMQNPRHLVRRRGQEARLRCSPMKGHSHVYWYRQLPEEGLKFMVYLQKENIIDESGMPKERFSAEFPKEGPSILRIQQVVRGDSAAYFCASSPPFVSYNEQFFGPGTRLTVL.

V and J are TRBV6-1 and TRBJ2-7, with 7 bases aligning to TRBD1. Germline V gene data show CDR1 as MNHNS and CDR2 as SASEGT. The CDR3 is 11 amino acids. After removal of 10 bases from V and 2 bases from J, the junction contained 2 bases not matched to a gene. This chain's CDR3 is CANQGAYEQYF. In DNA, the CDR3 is TGTGCCAATCAGGGGGCCTACGAGCAGTACTTC.

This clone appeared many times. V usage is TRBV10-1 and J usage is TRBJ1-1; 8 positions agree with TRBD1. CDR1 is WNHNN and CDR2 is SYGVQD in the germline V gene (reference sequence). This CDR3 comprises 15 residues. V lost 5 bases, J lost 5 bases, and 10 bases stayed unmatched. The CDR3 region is CASSSSYRGGTEAFF. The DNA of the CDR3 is TGCGCCAGCAGTTCCTCTTACAGGGGGGGTACTGAAGCTTTCTTT.

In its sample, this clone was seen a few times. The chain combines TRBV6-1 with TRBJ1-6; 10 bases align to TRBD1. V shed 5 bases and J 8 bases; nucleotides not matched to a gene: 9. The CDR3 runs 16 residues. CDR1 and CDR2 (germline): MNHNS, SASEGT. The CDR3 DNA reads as TGTGCCAGCAGTCTAAACCGGGACAGGGGTTATTCACCCCTCCACTTT. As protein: CASSLNRDRGYSPLHF.

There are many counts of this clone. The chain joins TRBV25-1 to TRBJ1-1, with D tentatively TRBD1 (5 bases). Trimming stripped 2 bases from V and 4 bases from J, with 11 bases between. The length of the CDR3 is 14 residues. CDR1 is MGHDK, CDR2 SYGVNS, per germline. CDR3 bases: TGTGCCAGCAGTGAACACGGACATATCACTGAAGCTTTCTTT. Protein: CASSEHGHITEAFF.

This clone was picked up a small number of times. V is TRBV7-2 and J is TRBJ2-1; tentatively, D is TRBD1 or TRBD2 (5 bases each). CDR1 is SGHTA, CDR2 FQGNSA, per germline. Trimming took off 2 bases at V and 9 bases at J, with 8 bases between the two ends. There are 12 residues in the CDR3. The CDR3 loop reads CASSLLGTEQFF. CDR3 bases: TGTGCCAGCAGCTTACTGGGGACTGAGCAGTTCTTC.

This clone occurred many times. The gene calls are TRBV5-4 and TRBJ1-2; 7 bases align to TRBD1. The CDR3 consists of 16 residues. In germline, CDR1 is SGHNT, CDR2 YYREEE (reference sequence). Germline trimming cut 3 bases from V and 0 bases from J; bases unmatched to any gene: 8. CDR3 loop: CASSSDRNWSNYGYTF. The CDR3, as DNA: TGTGCCAGCAGCTCGGACAGGAATTGGTCTAACTATGGCTACACCTTC.

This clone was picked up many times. CDR3 nucleotide sequence: TGTGCCAGCAGCCCCGAGGGCCGACTGAACACTGAAGCTTTCTTT. Its protein product is CASSPEGRLNTEAFF. The genes are TRBV9 and TRBJ1-1; D remains unclear. Germline V CDR1 and CDR2: SGDLS, YYNGEE. CDR3 length: 15 residues. The V gene lost 4 bases and the J gene lost 0 bases, with 13 bases spanning the gap.

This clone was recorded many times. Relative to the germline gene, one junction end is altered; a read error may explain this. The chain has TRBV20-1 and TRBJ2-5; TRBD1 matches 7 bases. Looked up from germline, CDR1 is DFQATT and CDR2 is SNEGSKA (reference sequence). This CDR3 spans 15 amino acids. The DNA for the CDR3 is TGCAGTGCTCCCAGATGGGGACAGTCGCAAGGGACCCAGTACTTC. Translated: CSAPRWGQSQGTQYF.

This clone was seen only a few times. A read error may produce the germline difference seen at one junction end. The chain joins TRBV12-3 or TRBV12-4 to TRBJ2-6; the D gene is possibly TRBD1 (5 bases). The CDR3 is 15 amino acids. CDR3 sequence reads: CPSSFVYSGASVLTF. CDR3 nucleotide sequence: TGTCCCAGCAGTTTCGTATACTCTGGGGCCAGCGTCCTGACTTTC.

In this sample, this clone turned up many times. CDR3: CSASPPPGTGGEVLTF. CDR3 DNA: TGCAGTGCTAGCCCCCCCCCCGGGACAGGGGGAGAGGTCCTGACTTTC. The chain carries TRBV20-1 and TRBJ2-6; 11 bases map to TRBD1. The ends lost 3 bases at V and 13 bases at J; junction bases unmatched: 14. The CDR3 is 16 residues long. Per germline, CDR1 DFQATT and CDR2 SNEGSKA (reference sequence).

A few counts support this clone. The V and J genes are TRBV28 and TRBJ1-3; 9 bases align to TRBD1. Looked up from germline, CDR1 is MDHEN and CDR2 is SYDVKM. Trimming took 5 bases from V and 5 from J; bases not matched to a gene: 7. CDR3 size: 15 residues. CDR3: CASSPGQGLRNTIYF. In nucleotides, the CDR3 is TGTGCCAGCAGTCCGGGACAGGGACTGAGAAACACCATATATTTT.

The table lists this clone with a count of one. The CDR3 DNA follows: TGTGCCAGCGGTACAGGAGCGTCCGCCGAAGAGTCGGCAGATACGCAGTATTTT. Its protein product is CASGTGASAEESADTQYF. V gene TRBV21-1 combines with J gene TRBJ2-3; TRBD1, as called in the table, went unchecked against the DNA. TRBV21-1 is recorded as a pseudogene. The length of the CDR3 is 18 residues.

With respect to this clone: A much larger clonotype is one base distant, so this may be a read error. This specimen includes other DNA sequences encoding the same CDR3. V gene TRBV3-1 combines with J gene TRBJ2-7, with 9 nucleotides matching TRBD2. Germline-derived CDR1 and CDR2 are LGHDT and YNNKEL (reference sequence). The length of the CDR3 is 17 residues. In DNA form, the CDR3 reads TGTGCCAGCAGCCAACACGGACTAGCGCAACCTTCCTATGAGCAGTACTTC. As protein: CASSQHGLAQPSYEQYF.

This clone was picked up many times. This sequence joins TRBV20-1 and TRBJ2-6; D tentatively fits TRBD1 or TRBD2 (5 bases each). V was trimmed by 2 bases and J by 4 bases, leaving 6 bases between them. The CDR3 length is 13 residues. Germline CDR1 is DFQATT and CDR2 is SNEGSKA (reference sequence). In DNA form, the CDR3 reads TGCAGTGCTAGATGGGGGGGGGCCAACGTCCTGACTTTC. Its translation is CSARWGGANVLTF.

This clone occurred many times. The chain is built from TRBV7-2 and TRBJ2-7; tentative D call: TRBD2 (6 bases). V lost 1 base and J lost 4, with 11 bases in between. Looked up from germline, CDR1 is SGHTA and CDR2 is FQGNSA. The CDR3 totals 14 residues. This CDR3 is CASSLGGLGYEQYF. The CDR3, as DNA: TGTGCCAGCAGCTTAGGGGGACTTGGATACGAGCAGTACTTC.

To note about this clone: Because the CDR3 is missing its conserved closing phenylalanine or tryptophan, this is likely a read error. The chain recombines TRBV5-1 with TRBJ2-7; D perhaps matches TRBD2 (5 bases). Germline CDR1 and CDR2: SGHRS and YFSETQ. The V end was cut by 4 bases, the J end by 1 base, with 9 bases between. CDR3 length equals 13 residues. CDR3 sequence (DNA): TGCGCCAGCAGCGTAACTAGTTCCTACGAGCAGTACCTC. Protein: CASSVTSSYEQYL.

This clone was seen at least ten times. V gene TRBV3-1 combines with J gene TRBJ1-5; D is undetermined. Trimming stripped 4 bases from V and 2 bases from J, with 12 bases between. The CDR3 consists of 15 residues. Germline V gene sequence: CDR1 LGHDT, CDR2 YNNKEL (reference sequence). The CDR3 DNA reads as TGTGCCAGCAGCCCGCGTCCAGCTGGCAATCAGCCCCAGCATTTT. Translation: CASSPRPAGNQPQHF.

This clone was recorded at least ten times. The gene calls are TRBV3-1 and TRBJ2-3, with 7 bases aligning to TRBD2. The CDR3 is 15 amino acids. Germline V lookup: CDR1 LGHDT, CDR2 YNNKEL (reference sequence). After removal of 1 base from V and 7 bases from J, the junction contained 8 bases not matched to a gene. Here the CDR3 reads CASSQGTGGVYTQYF. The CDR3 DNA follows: TGTGCCAGCAGCCAAGGAACGGGAGGCGTGTATACGCAGTATTTT.